Presented here are 14 T cell receptor beta chains from one specimen sequenced in a study of T cell repertoires in cytomegalovirus infection. The antigens these receptors bind are not known. MiXCR, run by TCRdb on the reads, gives a single entry per CDR3 protein. The table includes over 95,000 distinct CDR3 sequences, 30% to 35% detected once. This specimen was CD8+ T cells from cultured PBMCs, taken from culture after CMV antigen stimulation. The receptor source for this set is a human donor in good health (CMV status not recorded). Some clones in this sample may be carry-over from other donors' samples.

The rearrangement joins TRBV6-5 to TRBJ1-6, with a weak D call TRBD1 (6 bases). Trimming shortened V by 0 bases and J by 7 bases, and 16 bases separated the two germline ends. The CDR3 has 17 residues. From germline, CDR1 is MNHEY and CDR2 SVGAGI. CDR3 in DNA: TGTGCCAGCAGTTACTCAAACAGGGTAAACGGGAATTCACCCCTCCACTTT. Protein: CASSYSNRVNGNSPLHF.

The chain links TRBV12-3 or TRBV12-4 to TRBJ2-3; D remains ambiguous. The V end lost 6 bases, the J end lost 7 bases, and 11 bases lay between the germline ends. This CDR3 spans 12 amino acids. The CDR3 reads CASSPPDYTQYF. In DNA form, the CDR3 reads TGTGCCAGCAGCCCACCTGATTATACGCAGTATTTT.

The chain combines TRBV7-8 with TRBJ1-1; 8 positions match TRBD1. Trimming took 7 bases from V and 4 from J; bases not matched to a gene: 11. In germline, CDR1 is SGHVS, CDR2 FQNEAQ. CDR3 length equals 15 residues. For the CDR3, the DNA is TGTGCCAGCAACCATAACAGGGGGGATTTCACTGAAGCTTTCTTT. This sequence encodes CASNHNRGDFTEAFF.

The chain uses TRBV7-9 and TRBJ2-5, with TRBD1 matching 7 bases. After removal of 4 bases from V and 4 bases from J, the junction contained 12 bases not matched to a gene. The germline V gene has CDR1 SEHNR and CDR2 FQNEAQ (reference sequence). CDR3 length: 16 residues. The CDR3 reads CASSSKTGPAGETQYF. CDR3 in DNA: TGTGCCAGCAGCTCCAAGACAGGGCCGGCGGGAGAGACCCAGTACTTC. Based on the CDR3 plus reference TRBV7-9 and TRBJ2-5, the full variable domain is DTGVSQNPRHKITKRGQNVTFRCDPISEHNRLYWYRQTLGQGPEFLTYFQNEAQLEKSRLLSDRFSAERPKGSFSTLEIQRTEQGDSAMYLCASSSKTGPAGETQYFGPGTRLLVL.

The V and J genes are TRBV9 and TRBJ1-1; 9 positions agree with TRBD1. Germline V gives CDR1 SGDLS, CDR2 YYNGEE. The CDR3 loop spans 14 amino acids. V gave up 3 bases and J gave up 1 base; unmatched junction bases: 1. The chain's CDR3 is CASSGTGANTEAFF. In DNA form, the CDR3 reads TGTGCCAGCAGCGGGACAGGGGCGAACACTGAAGCTTTCTTT.

This rearrangement joins TRBV29-1 to TRBJ2-5; D is unresolved. The CDR3 is made up of 10 amino acids. V lost 6 bases and J 3 bases, leaving 5 bases between the germline ends. Germline CDR1 is SQVTM and CDR2 is ANQGSEA. The CDR3 reads CSVGEETQYF. The CDR3 coding sequence is TGCAGCGTGGGTGAAGAGACCCAGTACTTC.

The sample holds a few counts of this clonotype. The rearrangement uses TRBV24-1 and TRBJ1-5; D gene uncertain. From germline, CDR1 is KGHDR and CDR2 SFDVKD. The CDR3 has 14 amino acids. The ends were cut back, 5 bases at V and 6 bases at J, with 13 bases in the middle. The CDR3 nucleotides read TGTGCCACCAGTGTGAGAGGGCTGGTTCAGCCCCAGCATTTT. Its translation is CATSVRGLVQPQHF.

V and J are TRBV6-6 and TRBJ2-7; no clear D gene. The germline V gene has CDR1 MNHNY and CDR2 SVGAGI (reference sequence). V lost 4 bases to trimming and J lost 4 bases, with 14 bases between them. The CDR3 has 14 residues. The chain's CDR3 is CASSSPLESYEQYF. CDR3 coding DNA: TGTGCCAGCAGTTCCCCCCTAGAATCTTACGAGCAGTACTTC.

The chain is built from TRBV11-2 and TRBJ1-2; 9 bases match TRBD1. This CDR3 is 13 amino acids long. With 3 bases clipped from V and 8 bases from J, the junction kept 4 bases outside the gene matches. CDR1 is SGHAT, CDR2 FQNNGV, per germline. CDR3 residues: CASSFTGGQGYTF. CDR3 nucleotides: TGTGCCAGCAGCTTCACAGGGGGCCAGGGCTACACCTTC.

This clonotype has a handful of counts. This chain connects TRBV6-1 to TRBJ1-1; the match to TRBD1 covers 7 bases. The CDR3 is 15 residues long. Germline CDR1 reads MNHNS; CDR2 reads SASEGT. Trimming at V came to 0 bases and at J to 6 bases, leaving 7 bases not matched to a gene. CDR3 protein: CASSEAEEGAAEAFF. CDR3 bases: TGTGCCAGCAGTGAAGCAGAAGAGGGGGCGGCTGAAGCTTTCTTT.

On this clonotype: This clone may be a read error of a much larger clone one base away. V gene TRBV5-4 combines with J gene TRBJ2-5, with D uncertain. The CDR3 covers 12 residues. Per the germline V gene, CDR1 is SGHNT and CDR2 is YYREEE (reference sequence). The CDR3 sequence is CDSSWRGETQYF. The CDR3 DNA sequence: TGTGACAGCAGCTGGCGCGGAGAGACCCAGTACTTC.

The chain recombines TRBV4-1 with TRBJ2-7, with a tentative D call TRBD1 (6 bases). CDR1 and CDR2 from the germline V gene are MGHRA and YSYEKL. V was cut by 0 bases and J by 3 bases, with 12 bases left in between. This CDR3 is built from 15 residues. The CDR3 here is CASSQDPGALYEQYF. CDR3 sequence (DNA): TGCGCCAGCAGCCAAGACCCAGGGGCTCTCTACGAGCAGTACTTC.

This clonotype was counted at least ten times. The V gene is TRBV7-2, the J gene TRBJ2-1; tentative D call: TRBD1 (5 bases). This CDR3 region has 18 residues. Trimming shortened V by 3 bases and J by 3 bases, and 21 bases separated the two germline ends. CDR1 is SGHTA and CDR2 is FQGNSA in the germline V gene. CDR3 in DNA: TGTGCCAGCAGCTTGTTTGTAAGTATGGACACCCTCTACAATGAGCAGTTCTTC. This encodes CASSLFVSMDTLYNEQFF.

The chain joins TRBV6-6 to TRBJ2-2; 9 bases are shared with TRBD1. The germline V gene encodes CDR1 MNHNY and CDR2 SVGAGI (reference sequence). CDR3 length: 16 amino acids. V was pared by 8 bases and J by 6 bases, with 13 bases of the junction left unmatched. The CDR3, as DNA: TGTGCCAGCCGTGGAATACAGGGGGCGCGACCCGGGGAGCTGTTTTTT. Translating it yields CASRGIQGARPGELFF.